The 28 T cell receptor beta chains reported below all come from one sample, sequenced in a study of T cells in Graves' hyperthyroidism and ophthalmopathy. There were TCR beta CDR3 regions amplified from RNA transcripts. The primer set for the first-round RT-PCR of the TCR CDR3 was HTBI. MiXCR, applied by TCRdb to the multiplex PCR reads, yields one record per CDR3 protein. This table holds some 400,000 distinct CDR3 sequences, roughly 12% found once. Sequenced: blood. Receptors were obtained from a man younger than 40 with Graves' hyperthyroidism that later progressed to Graves' ophthalmopathy.

The J gene is TRBJ1-1, the V gene TRBV7-8; D unresolved. The germline V gene has CDR1 SGHVS and CDR2 FQNEAQ. Trimming cost V 5 bases and J 10 bases, with 14 bases left between them. This CDR3 contains 12 residues. CDR3 sequence (DNA): TGTGCCAGCAGCCCCGGTGTAGAAGGAGCTTTCTTT. Residues: CASSPGVEGAFF.

In this sample, this clonotype turned up a few times. The chain combines TRBV5-6 with TRBJ1-4; D not certain. Germline V gene data show CDR1 as SGHDT and CDR2 as YYEEEE. This CDR3 has 15 amino acids. V was pared by 0 bases and J by 5 bases, with 11 bases between. The CDR3 DNA reads TGTGCCAGCAGCTTGGCCCGGGCTTCAAATGAAAAACTGTTTTTT. This translates into CASSLARASNEKLFF.

This clonotype was picked up a small number of times. The chain combines TRBV5-1 with TRBJ2-7; TRBD1 matches at 7 bases. The length of the CDR3 is 16 residues. V shed 4 bases and J 1 base; nucleotides not matched to a gene: 11. The germline CDR1 and CDR2 sequences are SGHRS and YFSETQ. The CDR3 here is CASSPPVGTESYEQYF. CDR3 nucleotide sequence: TGCGCCAGCAGCCCCCCGGTTGGGACAGAATCCTACGAGCAGTACTTC.

This clonotype was found many times. The chain carries TRBV15 and TRBJ2-7; no clear D gene. The CDR3 is 13 amino acids. V was trimmed by 8 bases and J by 1 base, leaving 12 bases between them. Germline loops: CDR1 LNHNV, CDR2 YYDKDF (reference sequence). CDR3 coding DNA: TGTGCCACCGGGAATGCGTCATCCTACGAGCAGTACTTC. This codes for CATGNASSYEQYF.

This clonotype was detected many times. This chain connects TRBV7-8 to TRBJ2-4, with TRBD1 matching over 12 bases. The V gene end was trimmed by 6 bases and the J gene end by 2 bases; junction bases not matched to a gene: 8. CDR3 size: 17 residues. Germline V gives CDR1 SGHVS, CDR2 FQNEAQ. CDR3 bases: TGTGCCAGCAGTCCGGGACAGGGGGCTTTAACCAAAAACATTCAGTACTTC. Translating gives CASSPGQGALTKNIQYF.

Worth noting for this clonotype: The junction and the germline gene differ at one end; a read error may be behind it. The rearrangement links TRBV5-1 to TRBJ1-1, with no clear D. The germline V gene encodes CDR1 SGHRS and CDR2 YFSETQ. The CDR3 length is 13 residues. In DNA, the CDR3 is TGCGCCAGCAAGAAGGGAACCAACACTGAAACTTTCTTT. Encoded protein: CASKKGTNTETFF.

This clonotype was counted ten times or more. The chain joins TRBV5-1 to TRBJ1-6, with D unclear. The length of the CDR3 is 14 residues. In germline, CDR1 is SGHRS, CDR2 YFSETQ. Trimming stripped 0 bases from V and 8 bases from J, with 9 bases between. The CDR3 DNA follows: TGCGCCAGCAGCTTGGAGGGAGAGTATTCACCCCTCCACTTT. Protein sequence: CASSLEGEYSPLHF.

The V and J genes are TRBV13 and TRBJ2-7; D is possibly TRBD1 (6 bases). Germline V lookup: CDR1 PRHDT, CDR2 FYEKMQ (reference sequence). This CDR3 comprises 12 residues. Trimming stripped 5 bases from V and 6 bases from J, with 11 bases between. CDR3 protein: CASSTGQSEQYF. The CDR3 DNA reads as TGTGCCAGCAGCACCGGACAGTCCGAGCAGTACTTC.

This clonotype occurred many times. The chain has TRBV30 and TRBJ1-1, with no clear D. Trimming stripped 4 bases from V and 3 bases from J, with 12 bases between. The germline V gene encodes CDR1 GTSNPN and CDR2 SVGIG (reference sequence). This CDR3 is built from 13 residues. The CDR3 is CAWIIRRDTEAFF. CDR3 bases: TGTGCCTGGATCATACGGCGGGACACTGAAGCTTTCTTT.

There are many counts of this clonotype. The chain carries TRBV27 and TRBJ2-7; D call uncertain. CDR3 length: 14 amino acids. Germline V gene data show CDR1 as MNHEY and CDR2 as SMNVEV (reference sequence). V was clipped by 5 bases and J by 5 bases, with 16 bases between them. CDR3 sequence reads: CASSPSFDVHEQYF. CDR3 DNA sequence: TGTGCCAGCAGTCCCTCCTTCGATGTCCACGAGCAGTACTTC.

The chain carries TRBV24-1 and TRBJ2-3; 14 bases are shared with TRBD2. From germline, CDR1 is KGHDR and CDR2 SFDVKD. This CDR3 has 16 residues. V dropped 2 bases and J dropped 6; count of bases not matched to a gene: 3. The CDR3 nucleotides are TGTGCCACCAGTGATTACGGGACTAGCGGGGGTGATACGCAGTATTTT. Translating gives CATSDYGTSGGDTQYF.

J is TRBJ1-1 and V is TRBV14; D gene unclear. The V end lost 1 base, the J end lost 0 bases, and 9 bases lay between the germline ends. CDR3 length equals 15 residues. The germline V gene has CDR1 SGHDN and CDR2 FVKESK. CDR3: CASSQVDLVNTEAFF. The CDR3 DNA reads as TGTGCCAGCAGCCAAGTGGACTTGGTGAACACTGAAGCTTTCTTT.

V gene TRBV4-1 combines with J gene TRBJ1-1; 7 nucleotides align to TRBD1. Germline CDR1 MGHRA, CDR2 YSYEKL. The V and J ends lost 1 base and 0 bases, in that order; junction bases with no gene match: 8. The CDR3 spans 17 residues. The CDR3 spells CASSQVQGRRMNTEAFF. In nucleotides, the CDR3 is TGCGCCAGCAGCCAAGTACAGGGGCGCCGGATGAACACTGAAGCTTTCTTT.

This clonotype has at least ten counts. This rearrangement joins TRBV2 to TRBJ2-7; 10 nucleotides line up with TRBD2. The trim removed 5 bases at V and 3 bases at J, leaving 4 bases unmatched. CDR1 and CDR2 (germline): SNHLY, FYNNEI. The CDR3 runs to 14 residues. The CDR3 loop is CASSSQRGGYEQYF. CDR3 DNA: TGTGCCAGCAGTTCCCAGCGGGGGGGCTACGAGCAGTACTTC.

The chain has TRBV27 and TRBJ1-6, with 7 nucleotides matching TRBD1. Germline loops: CDR1 MNHEY, CDR2 SMNVEV (reference sequence). This CDR3 has 16 residues. V lost 8 bases to trimming and J lost 0 bases; unmatched junction nucleotides: 7. The CDR3 DNA reads as TGTGCCAGCGGGGGACAGCCCAGCTCCTATAATTCACCCCTCCACTTT. This sequence encodes CASGGQPSSYNSPLHF.

This clonotype appeared many times. This sequence joins TRBV30 and TRBJ1-5; tentative D call: TRBD1 (6 bases). From germline, CDR1 is GTSNPN and CDR2 SVGIG (reference sequence). The CDR3 sequence is 15 residues long. Trimming shortened V by 2 bases and J by 2 bases, and 13 bases separated the two germline ends. The CDR3 spells CAWSLGGARNQPQHF. For the CDR3, the DNA is TGTGCCTGGAGTCTAGGGGGAGCCCGCAATCAGCCCCAGCATTTT.

This clonotype was seen at least ten times. This chain links TRBV7-8 with TRBJ2-6, with 7 bases fitting TRBD1. Losses at the gene ends were 5 bases for V and 0 bases for J; bases not matched to a gene: 10. Germline V gene lookup returns CDR1 SGHVS and CDR2 FQNEAQ. CDR3 length equals 18 residues. CDR3 DNA: TGTGCCAGCAGCCCTCGGACAGGAGTCGACTCTGGGGCCAACGTCCTGACTTTC. Translating it yields CASSPRTGVDSGANVLTF.

The chain is built from TRBV2 and TRBJ2-3, with TRBD1 as a possible D gene (6 bases). The germline gives CDR1 SNHLY, CDR2 FYNNEI. This CDR3 is 13 amino acids long. The CDR3 sequence is CTTNVQGRDTQYF. The CDR3 DNA follows: TGTACCACCAACGTACAGGGAAGAGATACGCAGTATTTT.

This clonotype has just a few counts. CDR3 loop: CASRSPGGAYTGELFF. CDR3 bases: TGTGCCAGCAGAAGTCCCGGGGGCGCGTACACCGGGGAGCTGTTTTTT. V gene TRBV7-9 combines with J gene TRBJ2-2, with D perhaps matching TRBD1 or TRBD2 (6 bases each). The germline V gene encodes CDR1 SEHNR and CDR2 FQNEAQ (reference sequence). The CDR3 totals 16 residues. Trimming left V 6 bases short and J 3 bases short, with 17 bases between.

The V and J genes are TRBV20-1 and TRBJ2-6; no reliable D call. Deletions cut 4 bases from V and 0 bases from J, with 7 bases between. The germline V gene encodes CDR1 DFQATT and CDR2 SNEGSKA (reference sequence). The CDR3 has 14 residues. CDR3 loop: CSATLPSGANVLTF. The DNA of the CDR3 is TGCAGTGCTACCCTTCCCTCTGGGGCCAACGTCCTGACTTTC.

This clonotype has just a few counts. This rearrangement joins TRBV10-3 to TRBJ1-6; D ambiguous. Germline V gene sequence: CDR1 ENHRY, CDR2 SYGVKD. The CDR3 length is 17 residues. V was clipped by 0 bases and J by 0 bases, with 9 bases between them. CDR3 in DNA: TGTGCCATCAGTGAGTCGAGTTTCGGCTCCTATAATTCACCCCTCCACTTT. It codes for CAISESSFGSYNSPLHF.

This clonotype appeared many times. This chain links TRBV28 with TRBJ2-1; TRBD1 or TRBD2 may be the D gene (5 bases each). The CDR3 loop spans 16 amino acids. Germline loops: CDR1 MDHEN, CDR2 SYDVKM. Trimming removed 5 bases at V and 5 bases at J, with 19 bases between. The CDR3 nucleotides read TGTGCCAGCAGTCCCCCCCACGGGACCTCGAACAATGAGCAGTTCTTC. Its protein product is CASSPPHGTSNNEQFF.

This clonotype was detected a few times. The chain uses TRBV24-1 and TRBJ1-5, with D possibly matching TRBD1 (6 bases). CDR3 length: 14 residues. Germline loops: CDR1 KGHDR, CDR2 SFDVKD. V gave up 2 bases and J gave up 7 bases, with 11 bases separating them. The CDR3, as DNA: TGTGCCACCAGTGATTCAGGGGCCCCACAGCCCCAGCATTTT. Protein product: CATSDSGAPQPQHF.

The table lists this clonotype with many counts. V gene TRBV7-2 combines with J gene TRBJ2-7; a possible D gene is TRBD2 (6 bases). The CDR3 is 15 residues long. With 6 bases removed from V and 0 bases from J, the gap between germline ends came to 15 bases. Germline loops: CDR1 SGHTA, CDR2 FQGNSA. The CDR3 spells CASSTGGAISYEQYF. In DNA, the CDR3 is TGTGCCAGCAGTACTGGAGGGGCGATCTCCTACGAGCAGTACTTC. Full variable domain (outside the CDR3, taken from reference TRBV7-2 and TRBJ2-7): GAGVSQSPSNKVTEKGKDVELRCDPISGHTALYWYRQSLGQGLEFLIYFQGNSAPDKSGLPSDRFSAERTGGSVSTLTIQRTQQEDSAVYLCASSTGGAISYEQYFGPGTRLTVT.

The chain employs TRBV30 and TRBJ2-1, with 9 bases matching TRBD2. J lost 4 bases, V lost 0 bases, and 7 bases had no gene match. The CDR3 consists of 16 residues. The germline CDR1 and CDR2 sequences are GTSNPN and SVGIG (reference sequence). CDR3 sequence reads: CAWSVYSGGGYNEQFF. The CDR3 DNA reads as TGTGCCTGGAGTGTCTATAGCGGGGGTGGATACAATGAGCAGTTCTTC.

This clonotype was detected ten times or more. This rearrangement joins TRBV6-1 to TRBJ2-3; 11 nucleotides match TRBD2. The V gene end was trimmed by 5 bases and the J gene end by 6 bases; junction bases not matched to a gene: 10. CDR3 length equals 16 residues. Germline lookup yields CDR1 MNHNS and CDR2 SASEGT. The CDR3 here is CASSPAGTSGSDTQYF. CDR3 nucleotides: TGTGCCAGCAGTCCCGCCGGGACTAGCGGTTCGGATACGCAGTATTTT.

This clonotype was counted many times. Mismatch with germline at one junction end may stem from a read error. The chain has TRBV7-9 and TRBJ2-7; a possible D gene is TRBD2 (5 bases). CDR1 is SEHNR and CDR2 is FQNEAQ in the germline V gene (reference sequence). The CDR3 extends over 14 amino acids. CDR3 nucleotide sequence: TGTGCCAGCAGCCCGAGCGGAGTTACCTACGAGCAGTGCTTC. This gives the protein CASSPSGVTYEQCF. Looking up the rest from reference TRBV7-9 and TRBJ2-7 gives the full variable domain: DTGVSQNPRHKITKRGQNVTFRCDPISEHNRLYWYRQTLGQGPEFLTYFQNEAQLEKSRLLSDRFSAERPKGSFSTLEIQRTEQGDSAMYLCASSPSGVTYEQCFGPGTRLTVT.

This clonotype was recorded many times. V usage is TRBV28 and J usage is TRBJ1-1; TRBD1 might be the D (5 bases). Germline values: CDR1 MDHEN, CDR2 SYDVKM. V was pared by 6 bases and J by 5 bases, with 16 bases between. The length of the CDR3 is 14 residues. DNA of the CDR3: TGTGCCAGCAGCCGTGGGACGGTTGGGACTGAAGCTTTCTTT. It specifies CASSRGTVGTEAFF.